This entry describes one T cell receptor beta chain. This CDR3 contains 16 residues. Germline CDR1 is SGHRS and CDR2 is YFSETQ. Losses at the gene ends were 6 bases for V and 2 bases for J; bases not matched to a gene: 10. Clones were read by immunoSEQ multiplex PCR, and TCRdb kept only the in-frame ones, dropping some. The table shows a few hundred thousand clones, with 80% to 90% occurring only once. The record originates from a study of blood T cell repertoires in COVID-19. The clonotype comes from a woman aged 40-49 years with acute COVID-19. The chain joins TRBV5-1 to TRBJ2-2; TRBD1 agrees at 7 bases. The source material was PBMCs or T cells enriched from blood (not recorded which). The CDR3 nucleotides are TGCGCCAGCAAAGAACAGGGGTCGTTAAACACCGGGGAGCTGTTTTTT. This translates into CASKEQGSLNTGELFF.